Each of the 14 T cell receptor beta chains below was sequenced from the same sample in a study of T cell responses to AZD1222 COVID-19 vaccine. TCRdb keeps only in-frame clones here, not all; method: immunoSEQ multiplex PCR. This table holds 150,000 or so clones, roughly 91% found once. Sequenced here: peripheral blood, sampled on day 0 of AZD1222 vaccination. The receptors shown here come from an adult in good health.

The chain recombines TRBV5-6 with TRBJ1-1; 7 positions agree with TRBD1. With 2 bases clipped from V and 7 bases from J, the junction kept 2 bases outside the gene matches. Germline V CDR1 and CDR2: SGHDT, YYEEEE. The CDR3 is made up of 12 amino acids. DNA for the CDR3: TGTGCCAGCAGCTTAGCAGGGGGTGAAGCTTTCTTT. It encodes CASSLAGGEAFF.

The V gene is TRBV5-1, the J gene TRBJ2-3; TRBD2 aligns across 8 bases. The junction had 9 bases not matched to a gene; V was cut back by 5 bases and J by 4 bases. This CDR3 region has 15 residues. Germline V gene lookup returns CDR1 SGHRS and CDR2 YFSETQ. The CDR3 nucleotides read TGCGCCAGCAGTTCGAGCGGGAGTATCCCAGATACGCAGTATTTT. This codes for CASSSSGSIPDTQYF.

This clone has only one observation. The chain uses TRBV11-2 and TRBJ1-3; D is ambiguous. The CDR3 consists of 15 residues. V was trimmed by 3 bases and J by 0 bases, leaving 9 bases between them. Germline CDR1 is SGHAT and CDR2 is FQNNGV. The CDR3 reads CASSLEGISGNTIYF. The DNA of the CDR3 is TGTGCCAGCAGCTTGGAGGGAATCTCTGGAAACACCATATATTTT.

The J gene is TRBJ1-3, the V gene TRBV19; D call uncertain. V dropped 3 bases and J dropped 7 bases, with 10 bases sitting between them. The CDR3 length is 13 residues. The germline CDR1 and CDR2 sequences are LNHDA and SQIVND (reference sequence). In DNA, the CDR3 is TGTGCCAGTAGTATGGAATTCCGGAACACCATATATTTT. Translated: CASSMEFRNTIYF.

The chain is built from TRBV6-5 and TRBJ1-2; D is unclear. Between the trimmed V and J ends, which lost 4 bases and 1 base, there was a span of 13 bases. The CDR3 runs to 15 residues. Germline V lookup: CDR1 MNHEY, CDR2 SVGAGI. In DNA form, the CDR3 reads TGTGCCAGCAGTTCGAAACGAAATCTTAACTATGGCTACACCTTC. Residues: CASSSKRNLNYGYTF.

As to this clone: Other DNA sequences in this sample translate to the same CDR3. The gene calls are TRBV11-3 and TRBJ2-3; no firm D call. Germline V gene data show CDR1 as SGHNT and CDR2 as YENEEA. Trimming took off 3 bases at V and 2 bases at J, with 3 bases between the two ends. CDR3 length: 12 amino acids. DNA of the CDR3: TGTGCCAGCAGCTTTCACACAGATACGCAGTATTTT. Protein sequence: CASSFHTDTQYF.

The chain carries TRBV19 and TRBJ2-1, with a tentative D call TRBD1 (6 bases). This CDR3 spans 15 amino acids. V was shortened by 2 bases and J by 6 bases, with 14 bases between the two germline ends. CDR1 and CDR2 (germline): LNHDA, SQIVND (reference sequence). The CDR3 sequence is CASSITGFSTNEQFF. The CDR3 DNA reads as TGTGCCAGTAGTATAACAGGGTTCTCGACCAATGAGCAGTTCTTC.

The V and J genes are TRBV6-5 and TRBJ2-2; D call uncertain. Trimming left V 0 bases short and J 4 bases short, with 3 bases between. Germline CDR1 is MNHEY and CDR2 is SVGAGI. This CDR3 has 13 amino acids. The CDR3 spells CASSYSTTGELFF. In DNA, the CDR3 is TGTGCCAGCAGTTACTCGACCACCGGGGAGCTGTTTTTT.

The J gene is TRBJ2-7, the V gene TRBV5-8, with TRBD2 matching 7 bases. Trimming took 4 bases from V and 8 from J; bases not matched to a gene: 12. The germline V gene encodes CDR1 SGHTS and CDR2 YDEGEE. This CDR3 has 14 amino acids. CDR3 sequence (DNA): TGTGCCAGCAGCCTTCCTTCGGGGGGAGTCAAGCAGTACTTC. Translated: CASSLPSGGVKQYF.

The chain has TRBV10-3 and TRBJ1-1, with 7 bases aligning to TRBD1. Germline CDR1 is ENHRY and CDR2 is SYGVKD. The ends lost 8 bases at V and 1 base at J; junction bases unmatched: 1. This CDR3 is 12 amino acids long. CDR3 DNA: TGTGCCATCGGACAGGCGAACACTGAAGCTTTCTTT. This gives the protein CAIGQANTEAFF.

The V gene is TRBV6-5, the J gene TRBJ1-3; D is uncertain. The ends were cut back, 0 bases at V and 0 bases at J, with 6 bases in the middle. Per germline, CDR1 MNHEY and CDR2 SVGAGI. CDR3 length: 15 amino acids. CDR3 sequence (DNA): TGTGCCAGCAGTTACTCGCTACCCTCTGGAAACACCATATATTTT. This encodes CASSYSLPSGNTIYF.

The V call is TRBV4-1, the J call TRBJ2-3; a weak D match, TRBD2 (5 bases). Trimming pared 4 bases from V and 0 bases from J, leaving 14 bases between. This CDR3 is built from 16 residues. Germline CDR1 and CDR2: MGHRA and YSYEKL. CDR3 DNA sequence: TGCGCCAGCAGCCGGATGAAGGAGGTTAGCACAGATACGCAGTATTTT. Translated: CASSRMKEVSTDTQYF.

The chain couples TRBV28 to TRBJ1-2; 7 bases fit TRBD1. Germline CDR1 reads MDHEN; CDR2 reads SYDVKM. V lost 2 bases, J lost 8 bases, and 11 bases stayed unmatched. This CDR3 is 15 amino acids long. The CDR3 spells CASSLPGTASGGYTF. The CDR3 DNA sequence: TGTGCCAGCAGTTTACCTGGGACAGCTTCGGGAGGCTACACCTTC.

A remark on this clone: The junction and the germline gene differ at one end; a read error may be behind it. This chain connects TRBV5-1 to TRBJ2-1; no firm D call. Germline CDR1 and CDR2: SGHRS and YFSETQ. This CDR3 contains 12 residues. The CDR3 nucleotides are TGCGCCAGCCGCTTTACCTACAATGAGCAGTTCTTC. Translated, it gives CASRFTYNEQFF.